Listed below are T cell receptor beta chains from one sample, sequenced in a study of CD8 T cells in Susac syndrome. TCRdb called the immunoSEQ multiplex PCR reads again in MiXCR, with one record for every CDR3 protein. This table has about 140,000 distinct CDR3 sequences, approximately 96% appearing once. The specimen was CD4+ T cells from PBMCs. Every receptor here comes from a human donor with multiple sclerosis. Each CDR3 is given with its conserved first and last residue. A D gene is named only where the DNA matches it firmly. A clone size is listed for some rows: how often the clone was seen (once, few, many), or a class if it is expanded.

abundance,d_gene,j_gene,v_gene,CDR3nt,CDR3aa
NA,TRBD1,TRBJ1-5,TRBV24-1,TGTGCCACCAGTGACCGGACAGGGTTGAATCAGCCCCAGCATTTT,CATSDRTGLNQPQHF
NA,NA,TRBJ2-1,TRBV19,TGTGCCAGTAGTATTGAACCCACCGGGACATCGCCCAGTGAGCAGTTCTTC,CASSIEPTGTSPSEQFF
NA,NA,TRBJ1-1,TRBV24-1,TGTGCCACCAGTGACGGTGGACGGGCTGAAGCTTTCTTT,CATSDGGRAEAFF
NA,NA,TRBJ2-3,TRBV7-3,TGTGCCAGCAGCCTTACTTTCCCAGATACGCAGTATTTT,CASSLTFPDTQYF
NA,NA,TRBJ1-2,TRBV3-1,TGTGCCAGCAGTCCCCTCGCGGTCTATGGCTACACCTTC,CASSPLAVYGYTF
NA,TRBD1,TRBJ1-2,TRBV7-9,TGTGCCAGCAGCCAACAGGGGGCCCCTGTCTATGGCTACACCTTC,CASSQQGAPVYGYTF
NA,NA,TRBJ1-2,TRBV28,TGTGCCAGCAGTTTAGGGCAGAGAGCCTATGGCTACACCTTC,CASSLGQRAYGYTF
NA,TRBD1,TRBJ2-1,TRBV6-5,TGTGCCAGCAGACGTCGGACAGGGTCAAACAATGAGCAGTTCTTC,CASRRRTGSNNEQFF
NA,NA,TRBJ2-1,TRBV19,TGTGCCAGTAAGAGGGCTAGCGCCTACAATGAGCAGTTCTTC,CASKRASAYNEQFF
NA,NA,TRBJ1-2,TRBV30,TGTGCCTGGAGTCCTGGGGGCGTGGGCGGCTACACCTTC,CAWSPGGVGGYTF
NA,NA,TRBJ1-1,TRBV7-3,TGTGCCAGCAGCCAACAGTCCCACACTGAAGCTTTCTTT,CASSQQSHTEAFF
NA,TRBD1,TRBJ2-4,TRBV5-1,TGCGCCAGCAGCCCTGGACAGGGCGTCAAAAACATTCAGTACTTC,CASSPGQGVKNIQYF
few,NA,TRBJ1-5,TRBV30,TGTGCCTGGAGTGCTGAAGGGGGACAGCCCCAGCATTTT,CAWSAEGGQPQHF
NA,TRBD1,TRBJ1-2,TRBV27,TGTGCCAGCAGTTGGACAGGGGGACGGGGCTACACCTTC,CASSWTGGRGYTF
NA,NA,TRBJ2-6,TRBV7-9,TGTGCCAGCAGCTCCGCCCTGGGTGGGACCTCTGGGGCCAACGTCCTGACTTTC,CASSSALGGTSGANVLTF
NA,NA,TRBJ1-1,TRBV15,TGTGCCACCAGCAGAAGACCGAACACTGAAGCTTTCTTT,CATSRRPNTEAFF
NA,TRBD2,TRBJ2-7,TRBV6-6,TGTGCCAGCAGGCGGGAGGGCGGATACGAGCAGTACTTC,CASRREGGYEQYF
NA,NA,TRBJ1-2,TRBV29-1,TGCAGCGTTGGGGGGAGCTATGGCTACACCTTC,CSVGGSYGYTF
NA,NA,TRBJ2-3,TRBV5-1,TGCGCCAGCAGCTTGGACTCCTCCACAGATACGCAGTATTTT,CASSLDSSTDTQYF
once,NA,TRBJ1-2,TRBV3-1,TGTGCCAGCAGCCAAGATAGGCGGCTTGGCTACACCTTC,CASSQDRRLGYTF
NA,NA,TRBJ2-3,TRBV5-1,TGCGCCAGCAGCTTGCGCGGGATTGTCACAGATACGCAGTATTTT,CASSLRGIVTDTQYF
NA,NA,TRBJ1-5,TRBV4-3,TGCGCCAGCAGCCAAGATAAAGGGTTTCAGCCCCAGCATTTT,CASSQDKGFQPQHF
NA,TRBD2,TRBJ2-1,TRBV11-2,TGTGCCAGCAGACCTACTAGCGGGAGGTTCTATGAGCAGTTCTTC,CASRPTSGRFYEQFF
NA,NA,TRBJ2-7,TRBV4-1,TGCGCCAGCAGCCAAGGGACAGCCCTGTACGAGCAGTACTTC,CASSQGTALYEQYF
NA,TRBD2,TRBJ2-1,TRBV5-1,TGCGCCAGCAGCTGGGGGGGAATGAGTTTATTCTTC,CASSWGGMSLFF
NA,NA,TRBJ2-3,TRBV6-6,TGTGCCAGCACCCCGAGATGGGAATCGGATACGCAGTATTTT,CASTPRWESDTQYF
NA,NA,TRBJ2-5,TRBV27,TGTGCCAGCAGTTTATACGGCCAAAGGGGAGAGACCCAGTACTTC,CASSLYGQRGETQYF
NA,NA,TRBJ2-5,TRBV2,TGTGCCAGCAGGACGGAGGGAGAGACCCAGTACTTC,CASRTEGETQYF
once,TRBD1,TRBJ1-1,TRBV9,TGTGCCAGCAGCGTAGGACAGGGGGTTTGGGACACTGAAGCTTTCTTT,CASSVGQGVWDTEAFF
NA,NA,TRBJ2-5,TRBV7-2,TGTGCCAGCAGCTTAGGAGCTAGGACTCAAGAGACCCAGTACTTC,CASSLGARTQETQYF
NA,NA,TRBJ2-3,TRBV6-1,TGTGCCAGCGGGCGACCTTCCACAGATACGCAGTATTTT,CASGRPSTDTQYF
NA,TRBD1,TRBJ2-5,TRBV20-1,TGCAGTGCGTCCGGGACAGGGGGCGAAGAGACCCAGTACTTC,CSASGTGGEETQYF
once,TRBD1,TRBJ1-2,TRBV29-1,TGCAGCGTTGACGACAGGGCCTATGGCTACACCTTC,CSVDDRAYGYTF
NA,NA,TRBJ2-6,TRBV4-1,TGCGCCGTTGGACGGGCGAGCTCTGGGGCCAACGTCCTGACTTTC,CAVGRASSGANVLTF
NA,NA,TRBJ1-6,TRBV6-1,TGTGCCAGCAGTGAGGGGAGCAGCTCCTATAATTCACCCCTCCACTTT,CASSEGSSSYNSPLHF
NA,TRBD1,TRBJ2-7,TRBV29-1,TGCAGCGTTGGTTCATCGGGACAGGGTGTAAACGAGCAGTACTTC,CSVGSSGQGVNEQYF
NA,NA,TRBJ1-1,TRBV25-1,TGTGCCACCGTCTCATGGAACACTGAAGCTTTCTTT,CATVSWNTEAFF
NA,TRBD1,TRBJ1-5,TRBV7-8,TGTGCCAGCAGCGAGGGACAGGGGCCTTCCGGCAATCAGCCCCAGCATTTT,CASSEGQGPSGNQPQHF